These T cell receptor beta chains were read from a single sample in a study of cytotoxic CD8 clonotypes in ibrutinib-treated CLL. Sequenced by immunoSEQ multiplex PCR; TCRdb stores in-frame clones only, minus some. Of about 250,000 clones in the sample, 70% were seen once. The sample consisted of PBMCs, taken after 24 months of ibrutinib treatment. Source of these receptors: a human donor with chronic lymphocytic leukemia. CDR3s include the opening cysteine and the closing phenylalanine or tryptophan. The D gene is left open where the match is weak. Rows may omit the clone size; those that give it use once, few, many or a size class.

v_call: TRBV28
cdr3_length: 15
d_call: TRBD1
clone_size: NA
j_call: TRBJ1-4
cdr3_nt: TGTGCCAGCAGTCCAGGGGGCGGGGGTAATGAAAAACTGTTTTTT
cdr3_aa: CASSPGGGGNEKLFF

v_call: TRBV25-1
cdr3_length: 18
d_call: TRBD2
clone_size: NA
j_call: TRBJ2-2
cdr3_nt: TGTGCCAGCAGTGATACGGGACTAGCGGGAGGGAGTCCCGGGGAGCTGTTTTTT
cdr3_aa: CASSDTGLAGGSPGELFF

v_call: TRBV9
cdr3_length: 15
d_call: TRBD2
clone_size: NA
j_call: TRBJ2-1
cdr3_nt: TGTGCCAGCAGCGTAGACGGCGGGAGCTACAATGAGCAGTTCTTC
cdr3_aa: CASSVDGGSYNEQFF

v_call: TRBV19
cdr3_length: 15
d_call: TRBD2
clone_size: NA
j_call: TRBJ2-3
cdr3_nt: TGTGCCAGTAGTGCGTTAGCGGGAGTGCCAGATACGCAGTATTTT
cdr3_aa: CASSALAGVPDTQYF

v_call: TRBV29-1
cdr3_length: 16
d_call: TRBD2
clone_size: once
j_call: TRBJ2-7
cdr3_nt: TGCAGCGTTCACGTGGGACTAGCGGGAGAGCTACGAGTGCAGTACTTC
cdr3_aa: CSVHVGLAGELRVQYF

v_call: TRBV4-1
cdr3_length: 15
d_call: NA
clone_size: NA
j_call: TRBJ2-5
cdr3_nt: TGCGCCAGCAGCCAAGAAAATACTAGACAAGAGACCCAGTACTTC
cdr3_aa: CASSQENTRQETQYF

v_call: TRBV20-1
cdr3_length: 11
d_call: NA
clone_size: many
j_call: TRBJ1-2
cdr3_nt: TGCAGTGCTAGGGGGGGCTATGGCTACACCTTC
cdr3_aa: CSARGGYGYTF

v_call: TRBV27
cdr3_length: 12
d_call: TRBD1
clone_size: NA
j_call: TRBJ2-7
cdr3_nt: TGTGCCAGCAGGGACAGGGGGTTCGAGCAGTACTTC
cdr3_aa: CASRDRGFEQYF

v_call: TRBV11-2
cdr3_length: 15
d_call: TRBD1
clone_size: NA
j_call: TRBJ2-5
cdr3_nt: TGTGCCAGCAGCCCTGGACAGGGTCTCGGAGAGACCCAGTACTTC
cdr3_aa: CASSPGQGLGETQYF

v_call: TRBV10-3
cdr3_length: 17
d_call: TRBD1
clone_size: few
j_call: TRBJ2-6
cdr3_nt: TGTGCCATCACTCCGGGACAGGGCCGCTCTGGGGCCAACGTCCTGACTTTC
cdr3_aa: CAITPGQGRSGANVLTF

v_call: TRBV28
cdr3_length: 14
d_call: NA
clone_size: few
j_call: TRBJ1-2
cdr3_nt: TGTGCCAGCAGTTTACCCTCGGGAGGGGATGGCTACACCTTC
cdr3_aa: CASSLPSGGDGYTF

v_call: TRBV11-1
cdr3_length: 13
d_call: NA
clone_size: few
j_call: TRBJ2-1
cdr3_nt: TGTGCCAGCAGCTTAGGATCAGGTTATGAGCAGTTCTTC
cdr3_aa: CASSLGSGYEQFF

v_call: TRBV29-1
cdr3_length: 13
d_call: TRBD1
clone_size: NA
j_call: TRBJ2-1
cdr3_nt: TGCAGCGCACGGACAGGTCCGGCTAGTGAGCAGTTCTTC
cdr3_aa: CSARTGPASEQFF

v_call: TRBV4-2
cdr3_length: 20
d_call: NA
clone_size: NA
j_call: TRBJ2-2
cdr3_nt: TGTGCCAGCAGCCAAGAGGGGGTGGGGGAGGCCCGAGGTAGCACCGGGGAGCTGTTTTTT
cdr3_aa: CASSQEGVGEARGSTGELFF

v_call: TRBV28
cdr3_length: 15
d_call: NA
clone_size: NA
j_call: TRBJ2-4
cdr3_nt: TGTGCCAGCTCGAGACCCAAACTAGCCAAAAACATTCAGTACTTC
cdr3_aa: CASSRPKLAKNIQYF

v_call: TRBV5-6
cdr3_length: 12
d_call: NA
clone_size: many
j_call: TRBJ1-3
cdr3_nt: TGTGCCAGCAGCCTTAGCGTAAACACCATATATTTT
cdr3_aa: CASSLSVNTIYF

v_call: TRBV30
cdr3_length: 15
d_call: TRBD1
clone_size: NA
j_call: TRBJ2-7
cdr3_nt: TGTGCCTGGAGTGTACCGGACAGGGGGACACTCAAGCAGTACTTC
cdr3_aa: CAWSVPDRGTLKQYF

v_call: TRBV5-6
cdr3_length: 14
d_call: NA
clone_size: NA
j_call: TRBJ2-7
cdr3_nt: TGTGCCAGCAGCGTGGAGGTGGGGTCCTACGAGCAGTACTTC
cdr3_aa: CASSVEVGSYEQYF

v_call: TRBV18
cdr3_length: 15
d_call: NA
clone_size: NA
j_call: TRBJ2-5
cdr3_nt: TGTGCCAGCTCACCGGATCAGGGCATGGGAGAGACCCAGTACTTC
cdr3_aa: CASSPDQGMGETQYF

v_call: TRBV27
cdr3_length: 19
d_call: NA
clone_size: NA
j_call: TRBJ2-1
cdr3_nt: TGTGCCAGCAGTCACCTCCCATCCAAGGACTTCTTGCCCTACAATGAGCAGTTCTTC
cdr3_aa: CASSHLPSKDFLPYNEQFF

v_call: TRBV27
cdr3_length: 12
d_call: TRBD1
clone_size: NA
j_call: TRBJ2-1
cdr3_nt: TGTGCCAGCAGCCGGACACCGGGACAGAACTTCTTC
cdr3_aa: CASSRTPGQNFF

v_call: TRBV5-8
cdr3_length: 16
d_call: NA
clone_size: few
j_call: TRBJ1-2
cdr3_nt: TGTGCCAGCATCATCGAGCCCAGTCTTCCTAGCTATGGGAGCACCTTC
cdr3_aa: CASIIEPSLPSYGSTF

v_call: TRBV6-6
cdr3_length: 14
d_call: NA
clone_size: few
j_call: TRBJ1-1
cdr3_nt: TGTGCCAGCAGGACTAAACAACCAACACCTGAAGCTTTCTTT
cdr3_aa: CASRTKQPTPEAFF

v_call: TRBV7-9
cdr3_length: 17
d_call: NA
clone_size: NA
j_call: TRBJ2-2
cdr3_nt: TGTGCCAGCAGCTTAACTGCGGGCGGGGAATACACCGGGGAGCTGTTTTTT
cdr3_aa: CASSLTAGGEYTGELFF

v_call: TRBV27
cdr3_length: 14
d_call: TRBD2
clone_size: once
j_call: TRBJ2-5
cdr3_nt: TGTGCCAGCAGTTTTAGCGGGAGAGAGGAGACCCAGTACTTC
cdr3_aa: CASSFSGREETQYF

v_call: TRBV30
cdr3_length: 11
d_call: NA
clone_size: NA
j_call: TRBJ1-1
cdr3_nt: TGTGCCTCCCGGGACTACACTGAAGCTTTCTTT
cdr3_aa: CASRDYTEAFF

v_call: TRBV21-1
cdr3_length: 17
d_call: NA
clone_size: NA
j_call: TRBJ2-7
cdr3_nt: TGTGCCAGCAGCACTCACGATCGTAGCGGGAATAAAGGTGAGCAGTACTTC
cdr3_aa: CASSTHDRSGNKGEQYF

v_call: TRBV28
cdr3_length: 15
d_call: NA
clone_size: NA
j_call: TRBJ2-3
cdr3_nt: TGTGCCAGCAGTCGCCGGGACACTACCACAGATACGCAGTATTTT
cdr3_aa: CASSRRDTTTDTQYF

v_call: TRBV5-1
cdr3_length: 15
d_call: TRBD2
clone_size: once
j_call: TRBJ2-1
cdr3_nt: TGCGCCAGCAGCTTGTCTAGCGGGACTTACAATGAGCAGTTCTTC
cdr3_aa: CASSLSSGTYNEQFF

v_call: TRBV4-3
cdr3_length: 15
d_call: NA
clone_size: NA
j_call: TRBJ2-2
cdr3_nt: TGCGCCAGCAGCCAGCGGGACATAGGGACCGGGGAGCTGTTTTTT
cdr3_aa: CASSQRDIGTGELFF

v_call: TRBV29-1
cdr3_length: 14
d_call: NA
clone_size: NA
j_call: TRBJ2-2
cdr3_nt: TGCAGCGTTCCCCGGGACGGGAACACCGGGGAGCTGTTTTTT
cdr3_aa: CSVPRDGNTGELFF

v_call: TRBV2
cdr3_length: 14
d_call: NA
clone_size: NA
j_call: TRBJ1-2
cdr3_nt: TGTGCCAGCAGTGAGCAGGGTCCCATCTATGGCTACACCTTC
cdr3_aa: CASSEQGPIYGYTF

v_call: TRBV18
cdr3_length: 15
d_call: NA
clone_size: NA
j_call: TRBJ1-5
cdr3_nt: TGTGCCAGCTCAACCACGATAGGAATGAATCAGCCCCAGCATTTT
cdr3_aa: CASSTTIGMNQPQHF

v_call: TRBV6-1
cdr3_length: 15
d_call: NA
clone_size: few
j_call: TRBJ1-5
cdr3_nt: TGTGCCAGCAGTCGGAACAGGGACGGGAATCAGCCCCAGCATTTT
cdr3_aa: CASSRNRDGNQPQHF